The TCR beta chain under discussion was sequenced for a study of blood T cell repertoires in COVID-19. For the study at large: In each case, the material was cDNA or gDNA derived from T cells, B-cell-depleted T cells, or PBMCs.

In the original workflow: Using reference gene primer amplification, nucleated cell counts were estimated. Sequenced by immunoSEQ multiplex PCR; TCRdb stores in-frame clones only, minus some. From that table come the V and J calls and clone size; the DNA was used to work out D and trimming. The sample lists under 150,000 clones, 75% to 90% seen once, with around 2.3% in the top ten. Germline lookup yields CDR1 SGHAT and CDR2 FQNNGV. The CDR3 runs to 15 residues. The germline V and J ends were trimmed by 3 bases and 0 bases, with 9 bases remaining between them. The chain joins TRBV11-2 to TRBJ2-1; no definite D call. Sequences were obtained from PBMCs or T cells enriched from blood (not recorded which). This clonotype originated in a woman aged 50 to 60 who had recovered from COVID-19. The CDR3 here is CASSLSRSSYNEQFF. CDR3 DNA: TGTGCCAGCAGCTTGAGCCGTAGCTCCTACAATGAGCAGTTCTTC.